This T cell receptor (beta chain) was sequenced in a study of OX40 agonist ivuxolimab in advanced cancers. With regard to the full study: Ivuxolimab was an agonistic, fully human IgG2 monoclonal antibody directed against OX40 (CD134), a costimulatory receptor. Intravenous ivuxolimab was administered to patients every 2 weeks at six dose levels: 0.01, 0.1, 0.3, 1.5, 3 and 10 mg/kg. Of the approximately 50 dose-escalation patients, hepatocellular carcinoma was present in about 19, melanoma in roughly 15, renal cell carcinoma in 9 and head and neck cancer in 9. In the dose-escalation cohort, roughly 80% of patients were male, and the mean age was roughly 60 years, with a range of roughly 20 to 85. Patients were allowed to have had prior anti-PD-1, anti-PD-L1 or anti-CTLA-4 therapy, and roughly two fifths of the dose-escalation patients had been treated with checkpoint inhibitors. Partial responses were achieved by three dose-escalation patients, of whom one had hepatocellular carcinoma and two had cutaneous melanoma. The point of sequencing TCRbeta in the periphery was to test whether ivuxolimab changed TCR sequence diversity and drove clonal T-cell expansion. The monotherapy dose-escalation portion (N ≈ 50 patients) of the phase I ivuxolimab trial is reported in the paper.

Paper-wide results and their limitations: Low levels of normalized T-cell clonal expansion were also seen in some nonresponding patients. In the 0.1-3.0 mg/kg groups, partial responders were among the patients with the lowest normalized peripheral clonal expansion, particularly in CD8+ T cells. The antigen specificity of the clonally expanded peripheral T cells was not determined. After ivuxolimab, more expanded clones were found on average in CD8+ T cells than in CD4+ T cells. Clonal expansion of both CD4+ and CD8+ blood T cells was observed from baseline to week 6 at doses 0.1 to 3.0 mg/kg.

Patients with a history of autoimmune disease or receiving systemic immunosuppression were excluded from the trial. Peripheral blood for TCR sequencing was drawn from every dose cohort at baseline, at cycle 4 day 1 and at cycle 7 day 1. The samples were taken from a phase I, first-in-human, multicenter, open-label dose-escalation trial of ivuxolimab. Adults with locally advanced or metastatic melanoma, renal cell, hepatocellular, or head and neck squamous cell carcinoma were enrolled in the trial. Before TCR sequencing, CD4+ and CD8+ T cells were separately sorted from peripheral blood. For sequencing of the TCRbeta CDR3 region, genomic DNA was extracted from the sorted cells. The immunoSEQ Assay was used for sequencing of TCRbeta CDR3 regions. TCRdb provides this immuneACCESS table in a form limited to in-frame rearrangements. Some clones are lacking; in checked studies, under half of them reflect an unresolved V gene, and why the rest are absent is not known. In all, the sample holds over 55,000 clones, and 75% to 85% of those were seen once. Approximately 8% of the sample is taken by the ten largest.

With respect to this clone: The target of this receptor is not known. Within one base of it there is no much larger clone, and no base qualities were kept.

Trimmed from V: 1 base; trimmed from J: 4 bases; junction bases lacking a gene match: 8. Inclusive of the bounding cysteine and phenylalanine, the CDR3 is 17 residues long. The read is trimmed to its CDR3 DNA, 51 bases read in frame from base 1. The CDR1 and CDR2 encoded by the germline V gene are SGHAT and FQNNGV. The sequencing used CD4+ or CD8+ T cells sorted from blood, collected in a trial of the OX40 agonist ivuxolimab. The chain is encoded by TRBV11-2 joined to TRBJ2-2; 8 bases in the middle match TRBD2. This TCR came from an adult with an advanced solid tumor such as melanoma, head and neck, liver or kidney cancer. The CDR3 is CASSLVGLALATGELFF. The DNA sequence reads TGTGCCAGCAGCTTAGTAGGACTAGCCCTCGCCACCGGGGAGCTGTTTTTT. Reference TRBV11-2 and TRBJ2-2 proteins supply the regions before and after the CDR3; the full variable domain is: EAGVAQSPRYKIIEKRQSVAFWCNPISGHATLYWYQQILGQGPKLLIQFQNNGVVDDSQLPKDRFSAERLKGVDSTLKIQPAKLEDSAVYLCASSLVGLALATGELFFGEGSRLTVL.